Shown below are 9 T cell receptor beta chains from a single sample sequenced in a study of CD8 T cells in ankylosing spondylitis. TCRdb reprocessed the 5' RACE reads via MiXCR and lists one record per CDR3 protein. The table includes some 340,000 distinct CDR3 sequences, about 15% detected once. The sequencing input was blood, either unsorted or a sorted T cell fraction (not recorded which). These receptors came from a male donor with ankylosing spondylitis or in good health (not recorded which).

This clonotype has a count of ten or more. The gene calls are TRBV7-8 and TRBJ2-3; 13 bases fit TRBD2. V trimming: 7 bases; J trimming: 0 bases; junction bases outside the gene matches: 13. The CDR3 spans 19 residues. Germline V gene sequence: CDR1 SGHVS, CDR2 FQNEAQ. Here the CDR3 reads CASKRTSGGLTSSTDTQYF. CDR3 DNA sequence: TGTGCCAGCAAACGGACTAGCGGGGGCCTCACGAGTAGCACAGATACGCAGTATTTT.

There are a few counts of this clonotype. The chain carries TRBV7-8 and TRBJ1-5; D is ambiguous. Trimming left V 1 base short and J 11 bases short, with 6 bases between. The CDR3 has 11 residues. Per the germline V gene, CDR1 is SGHVS and CDR2 is FQNEAQ. The CDR3 here is CASSLEWTQHF. The CDR3 nucleotides are TGTGCCAGCAGCTTAGAATGGACCCAGCATTTT.

V gene TRBV12-3 or TRBV12-4 combines with J gene TRBJ2-3; TRBD1 might be the D (5 bases). This CDR3 is built from 13 residues. V lost 7 bases and J 6 bases, leaving 14 bases between the germline ends. In DNA, the CDR3 is TGTGCCAGCAAAATTTCTGGGGCGGATACGCAGTATTTT. Residues: CASKISGADTQYF.

This clonotype has just a few counts. The genes are TRBV2 and TRBJ1-1, with 7 bases that match TRBD1. This CDR3 has 14 amino acids. CDR1 SNHLY and CDR2 FYNNEI come from the germline V gene. V shed 6 bases, J shed 5 bases, and the junction held 9 bases outside the gene matches. CDR3 coding DNA: TGTGCCAGCAGAAGTACAGGGGCAGGGACTGAAGCTTTCTTT. Translated: CASRSTGAGTEAFF.

The table lists this clonotype with a few counts. The V call is TRBV5-1, the J call TRBJ1-1; weak D call: TRBD1 (5 bases). The CDR3 runs 14 residues. The germline CDR1 and CDR2 sequences are SGHRS and YFSETQ. Trimming took 4 bases from V and 0 from J, leaving 10 bases between them. For the CDR3, the DNA is TGCGCCAGCAGCCCCAGGGCCTTGAACACTGAAGCTTTCTTT. It is translated as CASSPRALNTEAFF.

In this sample, this clonotype turned up once. The chain recombines TRBV7-9 with TRBJ2-3, with D maybe TRBD1 (6 bases). V was cut by 8 bases and J by 0 bases, with 9 bases left in between. The CDR3 loop spans 13 amino acids. Looked up from germline, CDR1 is SEHNR and CDR2 is FQNEAQ (reference sequence). For the CDR3, the DNA is TGTGCCAGCGGGCAGGGGAGCACAGATACGCAGTATTTT. Translating it yields CASGQGSTDTQYF.

This clonotype was counted at least ten times. The rearrangement joins TRBV3-1 to TRBJ1-1, with unresolved D. V lost 4 bases and J lost 2, with 11 bases in between. CDR3 length: 14 amino acids. Germline assignment: CDR1 LGHDT and CDR2 YNNKEL (reference sequence). The CDR3 nucleotides are TGTGCCAGCAGCCTCCGGGCCCTCAACACTGAAGCTTTCTTT. Its protein is CASSLRALNTEAFF. The complete variable domain, with remaining parts taken from reference TRBV3-1 and TRBJ1-1, reads DTAVSQTPKYLVTQMGNDKSIKCEQNLGHDTMYWYKQDSKKFLKIMFSYNNKELIINETVPNRFSPKSPDKAHLNLHINSLELGDSAVYFCASSLRALNTEAFFGQGTRLTVV.

The gene calls are TRBV5-1 and TRBJ1-5; D may be TRBD1 (5 bases). Germline V gene sequence: CDR1 SGHRS, CDR2 YFSETQ. Trimming left V 7 bases short and J 5 bases short, with 19 bases between. The CDR3 is made up of 15 amino acids. The CDR3 DNA is TGCGCCAGCCGCCCGGGGGTTGGGATGGATCAGCCCCAGCATTTT. Translated: CASRPGVGMDQPQHF.

This clonotype was seen a few times. The genes are TRBV11-2 and TRBJ2-7; D unclear. The CDR3 extends over 13 amino acids. Germline loops: CDR1 SGHAT, CDR2 FQNNGV. Trimming pared 0 bases from V and 6 bases from J, leaving 9 bases between. The CDR3 DNA is TGTGCCAGCAGCTTAGATATGGTCGGCGAGCAGTACTTC. As protein: CASSLDMVGEQYF. The complete variable domain, with remaining parts taken from reference TRBV11-2 and TRBJ2-7, reads EAGVAQSPRYKIIEKRQSVAFWCNPISGHATLYWYQQILGQGPKLLIQFQNNGVVDDSQLPKDRFSAERLKGVDSTLKIQPAKLEDSAVYLCASSLDMVGEQYFGPGTRLTVT.